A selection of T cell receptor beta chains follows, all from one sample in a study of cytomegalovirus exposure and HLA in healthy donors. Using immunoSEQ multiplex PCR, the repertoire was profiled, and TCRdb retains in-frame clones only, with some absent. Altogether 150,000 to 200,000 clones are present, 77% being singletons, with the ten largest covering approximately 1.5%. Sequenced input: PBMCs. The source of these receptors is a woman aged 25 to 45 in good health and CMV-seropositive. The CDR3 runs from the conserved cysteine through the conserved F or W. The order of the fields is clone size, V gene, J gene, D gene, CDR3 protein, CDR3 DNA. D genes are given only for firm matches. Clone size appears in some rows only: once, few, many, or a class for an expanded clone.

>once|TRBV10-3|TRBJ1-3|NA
CAIRQGLAGNTIYF
TGTGCCATCAGACAGGGTTTAGCTGGAAACACCATATATTTT
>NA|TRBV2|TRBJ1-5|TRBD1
CASSLMNRGENQPQHF
TGTGCCAGCTCTTTAATGAACAGGGGTGAAAATCAGCCCCAGCATTTT
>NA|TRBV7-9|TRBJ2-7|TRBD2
CASSPSYTSVGEQYF
TGTGCCAGCAGTCCATCATATACTAGCGTAGGCGAGCAGTACTTC
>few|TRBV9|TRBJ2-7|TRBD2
CASSVALAAGEYEQYF
TGTGCCAGCAGCGTAGCTCTGGCAGCGGGAGAGTACGAGCAGTACTTC
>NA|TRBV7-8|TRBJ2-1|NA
CASSALAGAGLFEQFF
TGTGCCAGCAGCGCCCTCGCCGGAGCGGGTTTATTTGAGCAGTTCTTC
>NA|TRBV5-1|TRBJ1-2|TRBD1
CASSLRQGTYGYTF
TGCGCCAGCAGCTTGAGACAGGGGACCTATGGCTACACCTTC
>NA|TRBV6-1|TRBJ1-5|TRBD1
CASRLGGGQGYPQHF
TGTGCCAGCAGGCTGGGGGGGGGACAGGGGTACCCCCAGCATTTT
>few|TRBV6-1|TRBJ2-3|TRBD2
CASRLASSDTQYF
TGTGCCAGCAGACTAGCGAGCTCAGATACGCAGTATTTT
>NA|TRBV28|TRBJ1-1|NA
CASRSGVGAFF
TGTGCCAGCCGCTCGGGGGTCGGAGCTTTCTTT
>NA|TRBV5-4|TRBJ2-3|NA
CASSLRGTDTQYF
TGTGCCAGCAGCTTGAGAGGCACAGATACGCAGTATTTT
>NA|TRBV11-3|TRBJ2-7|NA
CASSWPGRASYEQYF
TGTGCCAGCAGCTGGCCGGGCAGGGCGTCCTACGAGCAGTACTTC
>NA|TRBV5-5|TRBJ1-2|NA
CASSPGQINYGYTF
TGTGCCAGCAGCCCCGGACAGATCAACTATGGCTACACCTTC
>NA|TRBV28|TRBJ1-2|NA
CASSLHGRANYGYTF
TGTGCCAGCAGTTTACACGGCAGGGCGAACTATGGCTACACCTTC
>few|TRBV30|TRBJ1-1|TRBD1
CALITVRGVDTEAFF
TGTGCCTTAATCACGGTCAGGGGGGTGGACACTGAAGCTTTCTTT
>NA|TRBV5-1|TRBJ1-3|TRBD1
CASSLGQGAGNTIYF
TGCGCCAGCAGCTTGGGACAGGGGGCTGGAAACACCATATATTTT
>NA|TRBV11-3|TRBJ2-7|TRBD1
CASSLIGGTGGFEQYF
TGTGCCAGCAGCCTAATTGGCGGGACAGGGGGCTTCGAGCAGTACTTC
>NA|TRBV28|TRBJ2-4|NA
CASSFQTKNIQYF
TGTGCCAGCAGTTTCCAGACCAAAAACATTCAGTACTTC
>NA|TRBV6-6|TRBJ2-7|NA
CATVQGSEQYF
TGTGCCACCGTACAGGGCTCCGAGCAGTACTTC
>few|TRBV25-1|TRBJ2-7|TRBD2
CASGEAGDDEQYF
TGTGCCAGCGGGGAGGCGGGAGATGACGAGCAGTACTTC
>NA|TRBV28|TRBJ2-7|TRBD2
CASSNPGLAGEGLMLYF
TGTGCCAGCAGTAATCCGGGACTAGCGGGAGAGGGCCTTATGCTGTACTTC
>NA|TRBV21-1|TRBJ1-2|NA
CASSKEGVDYGYTF
TGTGCCAGCAGCAAAGAGGGGGTCGACTATGGCTACACCTTC
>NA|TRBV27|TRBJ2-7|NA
CASSLYPQSSSSYEQYF
TGTGCCAGCAGTTTATATCCCCAATCGTCGAGCTCCTACGAGCAGTACTTC
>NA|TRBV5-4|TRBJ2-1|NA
CASSFSPETYNEQFF
TGTGCCAGCAGCTTCTCACCGGAGACCTACAATGAGCAGTTCTTC
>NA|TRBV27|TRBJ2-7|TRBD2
CASSLYGTSSSYEQYF
TGTGCCAGCAGTTTATACGGGACTAGCAGCTCCTACGAGCAGTACTTC
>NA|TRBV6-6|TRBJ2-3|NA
CASRPTGGDTQYF
TGTGCCAGCAGACCCACTGGAGGAGATACGCAGTATTTT
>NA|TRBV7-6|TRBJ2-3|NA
CASSLPFSDTQYF
TGTGCCAGCAGCTTACCCTTTTCAGATACGCAGTATTTT
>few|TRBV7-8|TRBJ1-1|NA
CASSLGDTLNTEAFF
TGTGCCAGCAGCTTAGGGGACACCCTGAACACTGAAGCTTTCTTT
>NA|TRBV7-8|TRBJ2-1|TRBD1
CASSLNDRGLLGEQFF
TGTGCCAGCAGCTTAAACGACAGGGGGTTGTTGGGTGAGCAGTTCTTC
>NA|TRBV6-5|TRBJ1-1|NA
CASSYRAGNTEAFF
TGTGCCAGCAGTTACCGCGCGGGGAACACTGAAGCTTTCTTT
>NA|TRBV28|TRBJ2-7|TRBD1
CASIPDRGGYEQYF
TGTGCCAGCATCCCGGACAGGGGGGGCTACGAGCAGTACTTC